This is a list of T cell receptor beta chains from one sample in a study of blood T cell repertoires in COVID-19. Clones were read by immunoSEQ multiplex PCR, and TCRdb kept only the in-frame ones, dropping some. This table holds a few hundred thousand clones, about 91% found once. Sequenced material: PBMCs or T cells enriched from blood (not recorded which). These receptors all stem from a human donor in a cohort exposed to, infected with or recovered from COVID-19 (not recorded which). The donor label of this sample is uncertain. Both conserved end residues are trimmed from each CDR3.

j_gene	len	v_gene	CDR3aa
TRBJ1-2	10	TRBV3-1/TRBV3-2	ASRHAGSGYT
TRBJ1-5	15	TRBV20-1	SASIGEGDSGNQPQH
TRBJ1-1	9	TRBV30	AWRGQAKAF
TRBJ2-7	11	TRBV12-3/TRBV12-4	ASSLQGLDEQY
TRBJ1-5	14	TRBV9	ASSVGEGGRDQPQH
TRBJ1-2	12	TRBV30	AWSVGGDNYGYT
TRBJ2-7	11	TRBV4-1	ASSQRGSYEQY
TRBJ1-1	11	TRBV2	ASRDRAGTEAF
TRBJ2-1	13	TRBV11-2	ASSLATGGYNEQF
TRBJ1-1	12	TRBV9	ASSSDSSEAEAF
TRBJ1-5	11	TRBV7-9	ASSWEGSGPQH
TRBJ2-5	13	TRBV11-1	ASSLTGVSWETQY
TRBJ1-1	13	TRBV5-1	ASSARGQGNTEAF
TRBJ1-6	10	TRBV30	AWSDGSSPLH
TRBJ1-5	12	TRBV28	ASRGTGGLQPQH
TRBJ1-2	10	TRBV30	AWGFGGSGYT
TRBJ2-1	10	TRBV30	AWSRGYREQF
TRBJ1-6	13	TRBV27	ASSPQDWRNSPLH
TRBJ2-1	14	TRBV4-1	ASSLVEGGRLGEQF
TRBJ2-7	9	TRBV29-1	SVETGEEQY
TRBJ2-1	13	TRBV7-8	ASSFVAGIPGEQF
TRBJ2-2	12	TRBV6-5	ASKGGGLAGELF
TRBJ1-5	11	TRBV10-2	ASSLSQGQPQH
TRBJ1-1	12	TRBV11-3	ASSLAGSTAEAF
TRBJ1-2	10	TRBV27	ASSTGALGYT
TRBJ1-5	11	TRBV2	ASSEGTALPQH
TRBJ2-5	13	TRBV5-1	ASSLLGGSQETQY